This entry lists 5 T cell receptor beta chains sequenced from one sample in a study of blood T cell repertoires in COVID-19. Clones were sequenced by immunoSEQ multiplex PCR, and TCRdb holds only the in-frame ones, with some missing. The table shows approximately 92,000 clones, with around 80% occurring only once. Sequencing was done on a sample of peripheral blood. The receptors originated from a man at least 80 years old with acute or convalescent COVID-19.

This sequence joins TRBV30 and TRBJ1-5, with D perhaps TRBD1 (6 bases). V was cut by 3 bases and J by 0 bases, with 12 bases left in between. CDR1 and CDR2 from the germline V gene are GTSNPN and SVGIG (reference sequence). The CDR3 totals 15 residues. The CDR3 bases are TGTGCCTGGAGCGGAGGACAGCTTAGCAATCAGCCCCAGCATTTT. This sequence encodes CAWSGGQLSNQPQHF.

CDR3 in amino acids: CASSPLGGSSYNEQFF. In DNA, the CDR3 is TGTGCCAGCAGTCCTCTCGGAGGGAGCTCCTACAATGAGCAGTTCTTC. The rearrangement joins TRBV7-9 to TRBJ2-1; possibly TRBD2 for D (6 bases). The CDR3 has 16 residues. Germline values: CDR1 SEHNR, CDR2 FQNEAQ (reference sequence). V lost 6 bases and J lost 0, with 15 bases in between.

J is TRBJ2-3 and V is TRBV29-1; the match to TRBD2 covers 10 bases. The CDR3 contains 14 residues. V was clipped by 6 bases and J by 5 bases; unmatched bases: 8. Germline-derived CDR1 and CDR2 are SQVTM and ANQGSEA. As DNA, the CDR3 is TGCAGCGTAGTAGCGGGAGGAGAGGGAGATACGCAGTATTTT. It encodes CSVVAGGEGDTQYF.

This clone was found many times. The chain joins TRBV19 to TRBJ2-7, with D possibly matching TRBD1 (5 bases). Per the germline V gene, CDR1 is LNHDA and CDR2 is SQIVND (reference sequence). CDR3 size: 15 residues. Trimming removed 3 bases from V and 2 bases from J, with 14 bases in between. This chain's CDR3 is CASSIGAGSAYEQYF. CDR3 bases: TGTGCCAGTAGTATTGGGGCAGGTTCTGCCTACGAGCAGTACTTC.

The rearrangement uses TRBV30 and TRBJ1-6; no firm D call. The CDR3 totals 14 residues. Germline CDR1 GTSNPN, CDR2 SVGIG (reference sequence). Trimming left V 5 bases short and J 7 bases short, with 15 bases between. In DNA, the CDR3 is TGTGCCTGGGAGCGGGGAAGGAACAATTCACCCCTCCACTTT. The encoded protein is CAWERGRNNSPLHF.